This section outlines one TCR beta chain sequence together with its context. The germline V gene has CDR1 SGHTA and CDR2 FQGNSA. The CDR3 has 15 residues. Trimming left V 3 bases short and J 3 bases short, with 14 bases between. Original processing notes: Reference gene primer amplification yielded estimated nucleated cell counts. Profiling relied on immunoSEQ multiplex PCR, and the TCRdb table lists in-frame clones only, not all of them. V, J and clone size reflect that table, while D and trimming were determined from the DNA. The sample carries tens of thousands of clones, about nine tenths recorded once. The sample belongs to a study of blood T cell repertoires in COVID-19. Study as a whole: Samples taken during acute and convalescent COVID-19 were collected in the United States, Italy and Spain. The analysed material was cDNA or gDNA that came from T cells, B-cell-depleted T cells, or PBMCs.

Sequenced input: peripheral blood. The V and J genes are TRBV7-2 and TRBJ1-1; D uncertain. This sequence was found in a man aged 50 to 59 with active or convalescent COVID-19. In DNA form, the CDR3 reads TGTGCCAGCAGCTTCGAGAGGGTTCGGGACACTGAAGCTTTCTTT. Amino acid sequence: CASSFERVRDTEAFF.